Listed here is a single T cell receptor beta chain. Antigen unknown. Unique molecular identifiers were affixed to single, distinct cDNA molecules. MiXCR, run by TCRdb on the 5' RACE reads, gives a single entry per CDR3 protein. The sample yields 60,000 or so distinct CDR3 sequences, about 12% seen once. The data stem from a study of early T cells in non-severe SARS-CoV-2 infection. Study conclusions and caveats: Matches to VDJdb favored anti-spike CD8 responses and missed private and CD4 specificities.

The clonotype was recovered from an adult who was a healthcare worker with PCR-confirmed SARS-CoV-2 infection or an uninfected control (not recorded which). Sequencing was done on a sample of whole blood.

This CDR3 is CASSVSPALDNEQFF. The CDR3 DNA follows: TGTGCCAGCAGCGTATCACCGGCCCTTGACAATGAGCAGTTCTTC. The chain has TRBV9 and TRBJ2-1; the D is unclear. The CDR3 extends over 15 amino acids. V lost 1 base and J lost 5, with 13 bases in between. The V gene's germline CDR1 is SGDLS and CDR2 YYNGEE.